This TCR beta chain was sequenced during a study of blood T cells in healthy people across ages. This clonotype was detected only once. Its antigen is still unknown. A J-beta primer mix and a sample-barcoded 5' primer were used in a second PCR of roughly 6 to 12 cycles. TCRdb ran MiXCR on the 5' RACE reads and lists one entry per CDR3 protein. The table lists some 640,000 distinct CDR3 sequences, approximately 30% of them singletons. The germline gives CDR1 SGHAT, CDR2 FQNNGV. The CDR3 totals 17 residues. Deletions cut 2 bases from V and 0 bases from J, with 13 bases between. Study-wide results and limits: Older individuals had lower TCR beta diversity per million T cells (the decline was roughly linear).

This clonotype originated in a woman older than 75 in good health. The source material was blood. The V and J genes are TRBV11-2 and TRBJ2-2, with D possibly TRBD1 on 6 matching bases. The CDR3 is CASSLFRQAPNTGELFF. CDR3 in DNA: TGTGCCAGCAGCTTATTCAGACAGGCCCCGAACACCGGGGAGCTGTTTTTT.